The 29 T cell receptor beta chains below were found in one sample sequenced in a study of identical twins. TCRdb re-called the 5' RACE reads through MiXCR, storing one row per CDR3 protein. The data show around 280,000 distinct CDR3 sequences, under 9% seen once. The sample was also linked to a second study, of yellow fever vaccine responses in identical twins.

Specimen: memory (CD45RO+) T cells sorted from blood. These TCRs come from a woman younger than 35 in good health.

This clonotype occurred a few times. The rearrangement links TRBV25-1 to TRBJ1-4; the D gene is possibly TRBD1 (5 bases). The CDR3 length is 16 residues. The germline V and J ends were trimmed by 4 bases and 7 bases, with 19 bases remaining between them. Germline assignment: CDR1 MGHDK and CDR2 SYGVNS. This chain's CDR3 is CASSGVGREGVEKLFF. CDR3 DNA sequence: TGTGCCAGCAGTGGTGTAGGCAGGGAAGGTGTTGAAAAACTGTTTTTT.

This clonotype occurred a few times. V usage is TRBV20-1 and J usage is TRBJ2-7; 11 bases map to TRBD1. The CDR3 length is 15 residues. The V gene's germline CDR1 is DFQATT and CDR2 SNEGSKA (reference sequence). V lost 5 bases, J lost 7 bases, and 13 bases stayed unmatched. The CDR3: CSAAPRDRGSREQYF. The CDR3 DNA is TGCAGTGCTGCTCCGCGGGACAGGGGGTCGCGAGAGCAGTACTTC.

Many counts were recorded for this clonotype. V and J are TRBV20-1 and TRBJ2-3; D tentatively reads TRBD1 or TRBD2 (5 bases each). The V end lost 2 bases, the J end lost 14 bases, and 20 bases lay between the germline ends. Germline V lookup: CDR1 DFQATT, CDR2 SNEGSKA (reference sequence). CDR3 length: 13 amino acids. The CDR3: CSARQRQGPFLYF. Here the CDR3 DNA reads TGCAGTGCTAGACAGCGGCAGGGCCCCTTTCTGTATTTT.

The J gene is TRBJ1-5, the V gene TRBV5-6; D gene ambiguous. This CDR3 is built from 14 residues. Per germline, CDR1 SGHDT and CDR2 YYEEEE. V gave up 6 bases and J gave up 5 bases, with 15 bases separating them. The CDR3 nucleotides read TGTGCCAGCACCTTTGGCGGTGGTTATCAGCCCCAGCATTTT. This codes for CASTFGGGYQPQHF. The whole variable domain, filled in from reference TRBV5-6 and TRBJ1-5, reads DAGVTQSPTHLIKTRGQQVTLRCSPKSGHDTVSWYQQALGQGPQFIFQYYEEEERQRGNFPDRFSGHQFPNYSSELNVNALLLGDSALYLCASTFGGGYQPQHFGDGTRLSIL.

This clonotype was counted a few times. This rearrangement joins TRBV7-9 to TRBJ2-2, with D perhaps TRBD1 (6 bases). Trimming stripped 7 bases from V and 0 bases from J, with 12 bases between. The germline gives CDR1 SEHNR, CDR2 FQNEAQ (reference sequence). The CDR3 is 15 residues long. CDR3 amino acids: CASTTGTTNTGELFF. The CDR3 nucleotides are TGTGCCAGCACCACCGGGACAACGAACACCGGGGAGCTGTTTTTT.

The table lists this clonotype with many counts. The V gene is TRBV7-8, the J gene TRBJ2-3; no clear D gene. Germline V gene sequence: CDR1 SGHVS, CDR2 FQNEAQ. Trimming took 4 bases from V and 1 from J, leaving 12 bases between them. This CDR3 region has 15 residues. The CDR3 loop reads CASSWTIGRTDTQYF. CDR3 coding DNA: TGTGCCAGCAGCTGGACGATCGGGCGCACAGATACGCAGTATTTT. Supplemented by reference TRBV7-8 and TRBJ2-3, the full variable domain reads GAGVSQSPRYKVAKRGQDVALRCDPISGHVSLFWYQQALGQGPEFLTYFQNEAQLDKSGLPSDRFFAERPEGSVSTLKIQRTQQEDSAVYLCASSWTIGRTDTQYFGPGTRLTVL.

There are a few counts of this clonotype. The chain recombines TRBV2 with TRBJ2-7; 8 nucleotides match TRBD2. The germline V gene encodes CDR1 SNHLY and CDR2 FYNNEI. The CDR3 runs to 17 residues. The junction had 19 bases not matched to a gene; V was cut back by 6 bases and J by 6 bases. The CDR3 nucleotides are TGTGCCAGCAGCGTAGACGTAAGGACTAGCCTGCTACCCGAGCAGTACTTC. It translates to CASSVDVRTSLLPEQYF.

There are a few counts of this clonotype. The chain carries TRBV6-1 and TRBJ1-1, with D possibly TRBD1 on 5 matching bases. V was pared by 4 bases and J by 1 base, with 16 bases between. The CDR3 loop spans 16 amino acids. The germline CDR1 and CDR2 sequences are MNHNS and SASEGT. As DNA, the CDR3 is TGTGCCAGCAGTGGGCCGGGGGACGGCTGGAACACTGAAGCTTTCTTT. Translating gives CASSGPGDGWNTEAFF.

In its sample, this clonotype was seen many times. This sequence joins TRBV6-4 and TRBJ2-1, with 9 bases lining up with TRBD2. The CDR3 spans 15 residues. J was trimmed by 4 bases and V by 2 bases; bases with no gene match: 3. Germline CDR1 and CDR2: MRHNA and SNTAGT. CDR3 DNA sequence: TGTGCCAGCAGTGACCTAAGCGGGGGGTACAATGAGCAGTTCTTC. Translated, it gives CASSDLSGGYNEQFF.

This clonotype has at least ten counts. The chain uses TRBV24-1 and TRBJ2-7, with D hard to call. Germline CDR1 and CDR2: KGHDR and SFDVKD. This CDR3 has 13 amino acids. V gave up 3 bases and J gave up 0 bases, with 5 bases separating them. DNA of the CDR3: TGTGCCACCAGTGATGCAAGCTCCTACGAGCAGTACTTC. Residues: CATSDASSYEQYF.

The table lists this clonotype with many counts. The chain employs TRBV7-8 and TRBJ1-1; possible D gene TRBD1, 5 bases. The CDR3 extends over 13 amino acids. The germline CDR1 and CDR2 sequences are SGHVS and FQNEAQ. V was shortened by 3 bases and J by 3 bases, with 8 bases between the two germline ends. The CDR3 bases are TGTGCCAGCAGCTTCAGGGAGGACACTGAAGCTTTCTTT. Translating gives CASSFREDTEAFF. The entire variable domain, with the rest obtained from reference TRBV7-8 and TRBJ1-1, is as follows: GAGVSQSPRYKVAKRGQDVALRCDPISGHVSLFWYQQALGQGPEFLTYFQNEAQLDKSGLPSDRFFAERPEGSVSTLKIQRTQQEDSAVYLCASSFREDTEAFFGQGTRLTVV.

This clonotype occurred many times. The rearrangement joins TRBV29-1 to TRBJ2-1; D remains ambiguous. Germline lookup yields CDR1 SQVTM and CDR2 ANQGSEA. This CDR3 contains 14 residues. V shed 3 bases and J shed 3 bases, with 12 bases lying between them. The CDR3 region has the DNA TGCAGCGTTGATGGCTCCTACCTCTACAATGAGCAGTTCTTC. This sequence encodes CSVDGSYLYNEQFF.

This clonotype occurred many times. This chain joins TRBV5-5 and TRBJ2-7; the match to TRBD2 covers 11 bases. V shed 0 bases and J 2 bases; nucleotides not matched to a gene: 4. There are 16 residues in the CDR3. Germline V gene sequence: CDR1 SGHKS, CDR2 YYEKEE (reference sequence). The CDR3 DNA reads TGTGCCAGCAGCTTGGAGTTAGCGGGAGGGCCCTACGAGCAGTACTTC. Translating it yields CASSLELAGGPYEQYF.

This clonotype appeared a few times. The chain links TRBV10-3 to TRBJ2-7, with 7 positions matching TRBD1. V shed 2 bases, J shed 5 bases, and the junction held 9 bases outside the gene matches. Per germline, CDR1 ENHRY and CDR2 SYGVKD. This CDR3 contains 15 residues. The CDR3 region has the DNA TGTGCCATCAGTGAGGACAGGGCCGGTCCCCACGAGCAGTACTTC. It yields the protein CAISEDRAGPHEQYF.

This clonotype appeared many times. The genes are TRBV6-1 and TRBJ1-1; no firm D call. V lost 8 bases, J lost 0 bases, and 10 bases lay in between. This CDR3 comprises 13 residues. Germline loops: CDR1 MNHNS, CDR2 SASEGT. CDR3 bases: TGTGCCAGCCCTACAGAGATGAACACTGAAGCTTTCTTT. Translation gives CASPTEMNTEAFF.

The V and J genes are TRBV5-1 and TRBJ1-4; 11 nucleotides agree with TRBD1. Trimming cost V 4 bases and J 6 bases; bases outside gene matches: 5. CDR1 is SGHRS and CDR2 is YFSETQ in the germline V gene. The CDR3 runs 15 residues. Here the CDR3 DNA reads TGCGCCAGCAGCCGGTGGGGACAGGGGGATGAAAAACTGTTTTTT. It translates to CASSRWGQGDEKLFF.

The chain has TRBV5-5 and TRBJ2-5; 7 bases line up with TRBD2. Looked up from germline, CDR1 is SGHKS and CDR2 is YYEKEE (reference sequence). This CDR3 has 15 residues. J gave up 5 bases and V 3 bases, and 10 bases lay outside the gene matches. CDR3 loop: CASSWAPAGLETQYF. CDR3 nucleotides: TGTGCCAGCAGCTGGGCGCCAGCGGGGTTGGAGACCCAGTACTTC.

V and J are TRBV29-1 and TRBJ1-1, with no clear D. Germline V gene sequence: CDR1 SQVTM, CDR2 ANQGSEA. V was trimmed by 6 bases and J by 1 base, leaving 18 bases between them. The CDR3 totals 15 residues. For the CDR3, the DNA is TGCAGCGTCCCCGCCATGAGGACGGAGAACACTGAAGCTTTCTTT. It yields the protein CSVPAMRTENTEAFF. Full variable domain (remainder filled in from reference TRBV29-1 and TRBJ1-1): SAVISQKPSRDICQRGTSLTIQCQVDSQVTMMFWYRQQPGQSLTLIATANQGSEATYESGFVIDKFPISRPNLTFSTLTVSNMSPEDSSIYLCSVPAMRTENTEAFFGQGTRLTVV.

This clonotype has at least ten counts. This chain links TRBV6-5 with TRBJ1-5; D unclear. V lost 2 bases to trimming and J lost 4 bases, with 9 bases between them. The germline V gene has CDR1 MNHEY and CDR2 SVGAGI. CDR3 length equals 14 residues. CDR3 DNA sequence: TGTGCCAGCAGTTACGGGCCAGTAAATCAGCCCCAGCATTTT. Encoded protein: CASSYGPVNQPQHF.

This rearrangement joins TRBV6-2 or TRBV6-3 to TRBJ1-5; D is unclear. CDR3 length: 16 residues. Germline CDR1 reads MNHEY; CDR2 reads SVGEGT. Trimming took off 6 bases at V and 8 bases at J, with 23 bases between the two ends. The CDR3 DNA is TGTGCCAGCAGCGGCCGGTCTTCGAGATTCGGGGAGCCCCAGCATTTT. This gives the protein CASSGRSSRFGEPQHF.

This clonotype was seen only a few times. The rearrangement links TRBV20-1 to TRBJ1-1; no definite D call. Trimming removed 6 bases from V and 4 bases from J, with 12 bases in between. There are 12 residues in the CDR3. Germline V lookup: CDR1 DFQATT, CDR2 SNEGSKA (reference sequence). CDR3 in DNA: TGCAGTGCCCAAACTCCCCCCACTGAAGCTTTCTTT. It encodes CSAQTPPTEAFF.

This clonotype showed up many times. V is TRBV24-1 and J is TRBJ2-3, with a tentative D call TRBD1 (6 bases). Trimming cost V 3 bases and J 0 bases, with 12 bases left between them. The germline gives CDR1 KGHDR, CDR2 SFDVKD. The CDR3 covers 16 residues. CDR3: CATSDTGSSSTDTQYF. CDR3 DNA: TGTGCCACCAGTGATACAGGGAGCTCTAGCACAGATACGCAGTATTTT.

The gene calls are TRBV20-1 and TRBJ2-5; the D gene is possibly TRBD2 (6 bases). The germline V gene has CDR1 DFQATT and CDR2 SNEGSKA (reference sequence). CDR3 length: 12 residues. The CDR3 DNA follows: TGCAGCTCCCGGGAGAGGGGTCAGACCCAGTACTTC. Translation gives CSSRERGQTQYF.

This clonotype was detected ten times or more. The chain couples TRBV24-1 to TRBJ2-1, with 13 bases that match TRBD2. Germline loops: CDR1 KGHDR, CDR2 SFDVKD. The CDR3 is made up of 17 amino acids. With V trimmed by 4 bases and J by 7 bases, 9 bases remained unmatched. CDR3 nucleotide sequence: TGTGCCACCAGTGACCCGGGACTAGCGGGAAGCCTGAATGAGCAGTTCTTC. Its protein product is CATSDPGLAGSLNEQFF.

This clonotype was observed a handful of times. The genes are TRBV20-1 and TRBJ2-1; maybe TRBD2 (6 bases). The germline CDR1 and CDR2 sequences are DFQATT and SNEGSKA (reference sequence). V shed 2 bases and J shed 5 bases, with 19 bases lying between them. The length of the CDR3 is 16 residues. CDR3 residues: CSARPKLATHNNEQFF. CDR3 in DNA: TGCAGTGCTAGACCGAAACTAGCTACTCATAACAATGAGCAGTTCTTC.

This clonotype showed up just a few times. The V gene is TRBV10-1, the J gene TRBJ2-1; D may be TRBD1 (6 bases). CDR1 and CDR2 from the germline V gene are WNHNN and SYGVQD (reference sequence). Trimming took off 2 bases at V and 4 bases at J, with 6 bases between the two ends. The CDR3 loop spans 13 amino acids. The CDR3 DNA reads TGCGCCAGCAGTGAGGGACAGTACAATGAGCAGTTCTTC. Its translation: CASSEGQYNEQFF.

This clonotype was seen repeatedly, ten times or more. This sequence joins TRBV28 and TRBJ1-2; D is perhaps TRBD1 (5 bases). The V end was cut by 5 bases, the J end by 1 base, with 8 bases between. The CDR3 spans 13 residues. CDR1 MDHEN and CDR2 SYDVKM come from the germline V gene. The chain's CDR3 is CASSADSNYGYTF. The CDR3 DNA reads TGTGCCAGCAGTGCCGACAGTAACTATGGCTACACCTTC.

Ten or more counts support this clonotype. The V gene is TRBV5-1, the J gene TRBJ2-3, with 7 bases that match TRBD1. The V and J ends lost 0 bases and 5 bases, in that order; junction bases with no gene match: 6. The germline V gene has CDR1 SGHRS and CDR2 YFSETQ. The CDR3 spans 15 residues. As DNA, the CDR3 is TGCGCCAGCAGCTTGGGATCGGCAGGGGGAGATACGCAGTATTTT. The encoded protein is CASSLGSAGGDTQYF.

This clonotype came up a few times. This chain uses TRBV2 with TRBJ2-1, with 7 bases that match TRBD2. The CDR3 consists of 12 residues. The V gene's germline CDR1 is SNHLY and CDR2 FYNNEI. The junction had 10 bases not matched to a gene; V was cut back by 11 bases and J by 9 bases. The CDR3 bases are TGTGCCTCAGGACTAGTGCTCAGTGAGCAGTTCTTC. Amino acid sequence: CASGLVLSEQFF. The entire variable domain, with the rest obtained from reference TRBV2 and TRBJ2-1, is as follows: EPEVTQTPSHQVTQMGQEVILRCVPISNHLYFYWYRQILGQKVEFLVSFYNNEISEKSEIFDDQFSVERPDGSNFTLKIRSTKLEDSAMYFCASGLVLSEQFFGPGTRLTVL.